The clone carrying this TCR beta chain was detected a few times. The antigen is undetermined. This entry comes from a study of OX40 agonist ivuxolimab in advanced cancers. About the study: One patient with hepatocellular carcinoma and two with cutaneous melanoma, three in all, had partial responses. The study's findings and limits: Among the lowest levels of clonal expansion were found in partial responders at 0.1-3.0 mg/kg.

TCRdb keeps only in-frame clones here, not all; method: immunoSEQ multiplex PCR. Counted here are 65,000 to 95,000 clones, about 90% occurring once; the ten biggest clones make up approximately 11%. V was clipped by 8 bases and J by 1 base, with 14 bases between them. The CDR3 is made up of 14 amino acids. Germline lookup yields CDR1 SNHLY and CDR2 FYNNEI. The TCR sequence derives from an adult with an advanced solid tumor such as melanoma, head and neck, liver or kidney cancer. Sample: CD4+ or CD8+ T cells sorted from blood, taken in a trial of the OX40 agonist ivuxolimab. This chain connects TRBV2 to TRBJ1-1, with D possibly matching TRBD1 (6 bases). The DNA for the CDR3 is TGTGCCAGCGGGGGTCAGGGGCCGAACACTGAAGCTTTCTTT. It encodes CASGGQGPNTEAFF.